This TCR beta chain came from a study of cytomegalovirus exposure and HLA in healthy donors. Study results and limitations: Productive rates of about 90% or about 30% were seen for most TCR beta V segments in an earlier analysis.

The PCR ran on 60 Vbeta and 13 Jbeta primers. The repertoire was sequenced with immunoSEQ multiplex PCR; TCRdb's copy has only in-frame clones and lacks some. The data hold around 200,000 clones, with around 79% observed a single time. Comments on this clone: Its specificity is not known.

This CDR3 is 13 amino acids long. Germline values: CDR1 SGDLS, CDR2 YYNGEE. Trimming shortened V by 3 bases and J by 2 bases, and 9 bases separated the two germline ends. The chain links TRBV9 to TRBJ2-7; D might be TRBD1 (5 bases). This TCR was recovered from a girl aged 2 to 10 in good health and CMV-seronegative. Sequencing used PBMCs. The CDR3 here is CASSAGSTYEQYF. In DNA form, the CDR3 reads TGTGCCAGCAGCGCAGGGTCTACCTACGAGCAGTACTTC. Using reference TRBV9 and TRBJ2-7 for the parts outside the CDR3, the full variable domain is DSGVTQTPKHLITATGQRVTLRCSPRSGDLSVYWYQQSLDQGLQFLIQYYNGEERAKGNILERFSAQQFPDLHSELNLSSLELGDSALYFCASSAGSTYEQYFGPGTRLTVT.